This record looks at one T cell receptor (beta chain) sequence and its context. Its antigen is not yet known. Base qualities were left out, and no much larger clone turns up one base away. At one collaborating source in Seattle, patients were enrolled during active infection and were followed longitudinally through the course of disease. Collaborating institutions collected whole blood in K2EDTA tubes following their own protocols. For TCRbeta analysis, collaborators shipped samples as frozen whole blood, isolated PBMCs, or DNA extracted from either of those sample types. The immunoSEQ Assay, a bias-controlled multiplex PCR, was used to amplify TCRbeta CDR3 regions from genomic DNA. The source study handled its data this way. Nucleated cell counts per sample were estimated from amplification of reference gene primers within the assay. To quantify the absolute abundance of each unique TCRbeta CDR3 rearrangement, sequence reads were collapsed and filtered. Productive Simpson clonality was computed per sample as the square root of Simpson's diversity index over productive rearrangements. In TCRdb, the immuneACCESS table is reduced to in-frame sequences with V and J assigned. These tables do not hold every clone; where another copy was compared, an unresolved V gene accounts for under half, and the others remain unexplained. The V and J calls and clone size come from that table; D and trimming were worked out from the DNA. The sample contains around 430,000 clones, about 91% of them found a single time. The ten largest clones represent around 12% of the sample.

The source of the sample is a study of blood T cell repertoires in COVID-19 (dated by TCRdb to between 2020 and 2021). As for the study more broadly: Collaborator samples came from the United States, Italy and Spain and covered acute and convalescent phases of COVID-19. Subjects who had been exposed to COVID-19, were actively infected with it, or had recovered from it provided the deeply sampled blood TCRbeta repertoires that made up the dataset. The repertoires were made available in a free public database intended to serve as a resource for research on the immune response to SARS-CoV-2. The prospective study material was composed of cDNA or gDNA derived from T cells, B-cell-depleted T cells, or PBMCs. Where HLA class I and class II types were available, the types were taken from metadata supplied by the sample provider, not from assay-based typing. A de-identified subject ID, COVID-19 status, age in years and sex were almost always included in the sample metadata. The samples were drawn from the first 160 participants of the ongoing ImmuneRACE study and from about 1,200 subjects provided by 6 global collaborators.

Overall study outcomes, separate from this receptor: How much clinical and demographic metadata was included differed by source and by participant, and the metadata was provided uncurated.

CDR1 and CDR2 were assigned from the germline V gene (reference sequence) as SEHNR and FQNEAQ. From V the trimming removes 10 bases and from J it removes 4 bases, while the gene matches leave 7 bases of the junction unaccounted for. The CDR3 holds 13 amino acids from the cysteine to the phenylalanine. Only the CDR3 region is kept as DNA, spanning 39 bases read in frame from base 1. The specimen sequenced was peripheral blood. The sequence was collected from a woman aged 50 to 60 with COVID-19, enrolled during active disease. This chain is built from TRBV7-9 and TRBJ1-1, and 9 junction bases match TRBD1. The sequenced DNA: TGTGCCACTCGGAAGGACAGGGGCACTGAAGCTTTCTTT. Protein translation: CATRKDRGTEAFF.